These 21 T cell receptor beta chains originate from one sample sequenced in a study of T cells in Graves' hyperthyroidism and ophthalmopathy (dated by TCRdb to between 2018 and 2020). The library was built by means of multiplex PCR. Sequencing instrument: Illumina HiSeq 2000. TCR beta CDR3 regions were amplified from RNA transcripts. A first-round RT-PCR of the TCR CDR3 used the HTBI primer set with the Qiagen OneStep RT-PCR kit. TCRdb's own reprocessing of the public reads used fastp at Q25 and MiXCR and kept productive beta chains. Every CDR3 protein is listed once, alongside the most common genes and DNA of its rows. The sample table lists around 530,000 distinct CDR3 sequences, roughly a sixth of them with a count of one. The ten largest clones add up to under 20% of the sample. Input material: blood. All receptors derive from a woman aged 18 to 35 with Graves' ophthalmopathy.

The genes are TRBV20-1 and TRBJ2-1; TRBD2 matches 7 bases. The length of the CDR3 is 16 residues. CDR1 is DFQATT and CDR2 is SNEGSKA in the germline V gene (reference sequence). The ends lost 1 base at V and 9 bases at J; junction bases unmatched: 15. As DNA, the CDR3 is TGCAGTGCTAGAGTTCTACTAGCGAGGAATCCTTTTGAGCAGTTCTTC. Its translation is CSARVLLARNPFEQFF.

This CDR3 reads CASSFYDYEQYF. Here the CDR3 DNA reads TGTGCCAGCAGTTTTTATGACTACGAGCAGTACTTC. The V and J genes are TRBV28 and TRBJ2-7; D remains unclear. The CDR3 length is 12 residues. Germline CDR1 and CDR2: MDHEN and SYDVKM. V lost 3 bases and J 3 bases, leaving 6 bases between the germline ends.

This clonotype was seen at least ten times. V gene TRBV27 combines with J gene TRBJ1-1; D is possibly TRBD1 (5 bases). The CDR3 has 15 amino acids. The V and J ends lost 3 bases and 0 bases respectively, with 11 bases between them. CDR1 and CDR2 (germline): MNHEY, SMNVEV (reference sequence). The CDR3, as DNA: TGTGCCAGCAGTTTCCAGCCGGACATGAACACTGAAGCTTTCTTT. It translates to CASSFQPDMNTEAFF.

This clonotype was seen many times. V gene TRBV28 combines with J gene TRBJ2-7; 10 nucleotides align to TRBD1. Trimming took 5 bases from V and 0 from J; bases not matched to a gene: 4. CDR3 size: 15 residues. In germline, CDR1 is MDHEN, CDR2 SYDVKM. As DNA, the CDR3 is TGTGCCAGCAGTGCCGGACAGGGGGGCTCCTACGAGCAGTACTTC. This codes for CASSAGQGGSYEQYF.

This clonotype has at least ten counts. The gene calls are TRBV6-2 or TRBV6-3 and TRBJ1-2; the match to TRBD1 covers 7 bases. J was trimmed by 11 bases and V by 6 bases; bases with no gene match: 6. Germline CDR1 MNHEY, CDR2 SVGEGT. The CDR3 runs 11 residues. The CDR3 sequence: CASSQGQAYTF. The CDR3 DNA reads TGTGCCAGCAGCCAAGGACAGGCGTACACCTTC.

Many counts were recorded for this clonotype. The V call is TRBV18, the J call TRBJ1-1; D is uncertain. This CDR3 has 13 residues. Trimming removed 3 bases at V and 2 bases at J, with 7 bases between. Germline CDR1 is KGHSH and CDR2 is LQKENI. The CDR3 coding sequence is TGTGCCAGCTCACCTTCGGTAAACACTGAAGCTTTCTTT. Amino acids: CASSPSVNTEAFF.

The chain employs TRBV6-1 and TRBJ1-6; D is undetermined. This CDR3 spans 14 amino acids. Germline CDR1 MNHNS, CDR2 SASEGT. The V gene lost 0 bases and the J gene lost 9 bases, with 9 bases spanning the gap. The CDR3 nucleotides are TGTGCCAGCAGTGAAGCGGTTTCGGGTTCACCCCTCCACTTT. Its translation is CASSEAVSGSPLHF.

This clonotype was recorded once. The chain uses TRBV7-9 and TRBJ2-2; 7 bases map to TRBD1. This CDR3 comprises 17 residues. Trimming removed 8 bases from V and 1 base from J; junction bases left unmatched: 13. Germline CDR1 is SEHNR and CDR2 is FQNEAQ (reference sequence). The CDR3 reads CASPRLPGTENTGELFF. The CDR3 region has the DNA TGTGCCAGCCCAAGACTCCCCGGGACAGAGAACACCGGGGAGCTGTTTTTT.

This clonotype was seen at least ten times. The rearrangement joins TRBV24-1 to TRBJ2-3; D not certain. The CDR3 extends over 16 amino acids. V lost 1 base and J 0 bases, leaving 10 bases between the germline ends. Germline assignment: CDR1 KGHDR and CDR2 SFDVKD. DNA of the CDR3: TGTGCCACCAGTGATTTACAATCGCAGAGCACAGATACGCAGTATTTT. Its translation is CATSDLQSQSTDTQYF.

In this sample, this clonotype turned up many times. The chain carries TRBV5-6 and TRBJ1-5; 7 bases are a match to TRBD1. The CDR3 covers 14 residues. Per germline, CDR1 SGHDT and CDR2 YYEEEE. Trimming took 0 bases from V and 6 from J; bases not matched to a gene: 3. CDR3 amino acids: CASSLEGGSQPQHF. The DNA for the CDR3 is TGTGCCAGCAGCTTGGAAGGGGGCAGTCAGCCCCAGCATTTT.

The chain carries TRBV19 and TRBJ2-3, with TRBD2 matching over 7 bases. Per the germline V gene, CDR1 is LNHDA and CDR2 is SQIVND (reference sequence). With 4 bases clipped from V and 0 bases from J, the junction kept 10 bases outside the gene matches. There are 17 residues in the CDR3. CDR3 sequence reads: CASSTTYLAASTDTQYF. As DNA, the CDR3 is TGTGCCAGTAGTACCACATATCTAGCGGCTAGCACAGATACGCAGTATTTT.

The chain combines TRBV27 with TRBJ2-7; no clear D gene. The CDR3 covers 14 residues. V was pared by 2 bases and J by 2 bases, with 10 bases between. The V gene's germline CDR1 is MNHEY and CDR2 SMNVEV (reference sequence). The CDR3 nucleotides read TGTGCCAGCAGTTTAAAAGGACCACCCTACGAGCAGTACTTC. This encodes CASSLKGPPYEQYF.

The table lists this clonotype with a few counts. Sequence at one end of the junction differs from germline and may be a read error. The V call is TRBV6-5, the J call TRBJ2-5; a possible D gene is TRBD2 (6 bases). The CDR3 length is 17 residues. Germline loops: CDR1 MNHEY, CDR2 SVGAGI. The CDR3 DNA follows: TGTGCCAGCAGTTACTCGAGCTCTACGGGGCCCCGGGAGACTCAGTACTTC. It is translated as CASSYSSSTGPRETQYF.

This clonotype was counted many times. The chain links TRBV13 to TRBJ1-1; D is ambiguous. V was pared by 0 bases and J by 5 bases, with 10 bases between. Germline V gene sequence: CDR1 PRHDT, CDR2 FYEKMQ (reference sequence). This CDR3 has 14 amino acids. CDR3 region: CASSLGPGRTEAFF. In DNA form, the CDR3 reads TGTGCCAGCAGCTTAGGCCCGGGTAGGACTGAAGCTTTCTTT.

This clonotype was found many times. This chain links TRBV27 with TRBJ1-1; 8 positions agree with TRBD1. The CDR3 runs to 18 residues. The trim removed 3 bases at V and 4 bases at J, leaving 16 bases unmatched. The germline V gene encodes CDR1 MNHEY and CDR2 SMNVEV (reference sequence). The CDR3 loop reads CASSLIWTGKTRVTEAFF. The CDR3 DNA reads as TGTGCCAGCAGTTTGATATGGACAGGGAAAACAAGGGTCACTGAAGCTTTCTTT.

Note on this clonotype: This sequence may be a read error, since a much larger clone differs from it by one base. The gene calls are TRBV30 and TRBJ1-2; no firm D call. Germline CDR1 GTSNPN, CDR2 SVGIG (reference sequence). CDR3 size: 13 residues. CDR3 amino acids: CAWSSRTTYGYAF. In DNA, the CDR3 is TGTGCCTGGAGTTCGCGGACCACCTATGGCTACGCCTTC.

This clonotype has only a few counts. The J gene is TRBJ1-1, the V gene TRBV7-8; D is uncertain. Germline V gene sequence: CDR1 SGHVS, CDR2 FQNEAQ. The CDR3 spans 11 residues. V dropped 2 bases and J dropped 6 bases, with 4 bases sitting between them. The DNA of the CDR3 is TGTGCCAGCAGCTTAACCCCTGAAGCTTTCTTT. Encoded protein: CASSLTPEAFF. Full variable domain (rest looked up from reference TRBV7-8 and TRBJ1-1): GAGVSQSPRYKVAKRGQDVALRCDPISGHVSLFWYQQALGQGPEFLTYFQNEAQLDKSGLPSDRFFAERPEGSVSTLKIQRTQQEDSAVYLCASSLTPEAFFGQGTRLTVV.

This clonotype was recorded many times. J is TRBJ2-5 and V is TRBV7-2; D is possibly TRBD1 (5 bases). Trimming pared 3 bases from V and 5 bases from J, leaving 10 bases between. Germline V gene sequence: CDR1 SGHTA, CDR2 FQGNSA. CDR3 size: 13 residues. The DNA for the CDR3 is TGTGCCAGCAGCTTGGGCAGGGTTGAGACCCAGTACTTC. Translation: CASSLGRVETQYF.

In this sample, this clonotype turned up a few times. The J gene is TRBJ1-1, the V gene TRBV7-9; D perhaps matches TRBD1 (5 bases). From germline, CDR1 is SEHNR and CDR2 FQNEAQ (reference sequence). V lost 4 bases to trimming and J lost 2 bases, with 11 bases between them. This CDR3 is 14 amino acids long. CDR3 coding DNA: TGTGCCAGCAGCTCGGACAAGAACAACACTGAAGCTTTCTTT. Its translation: CASSSDKNNTEAFF.

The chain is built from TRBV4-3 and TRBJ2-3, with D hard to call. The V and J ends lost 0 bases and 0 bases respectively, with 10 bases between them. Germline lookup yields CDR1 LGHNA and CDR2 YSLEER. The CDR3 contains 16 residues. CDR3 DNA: TGCGCCAGCAGCCAAGAAGTGATAGCTAGCACAGATACGCAGTATTTT. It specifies CASSQEVIASTDTQYF.

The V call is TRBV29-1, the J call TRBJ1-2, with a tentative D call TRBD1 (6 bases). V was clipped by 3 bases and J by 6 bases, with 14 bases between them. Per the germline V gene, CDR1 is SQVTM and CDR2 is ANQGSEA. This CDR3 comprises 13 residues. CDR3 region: CSVDLQGPDGYTF. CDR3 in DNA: TGCAGCGTTGACCTACAGGGCCCCGATGGCTACACCTTC.